What follows are 30 T cell receptor beta chains derived from one specimen sequenced in a study of radiation and T cells in renal cell carcinoma. The repertoire was sequenced with immunoSEQ multiplex PCR; TCRdb's copy has only in-frame clones and lacks some. Here the sample spans about 77,000 clones, roughly 80% being singletons. Indicated time point: blood 4 weeks post-SBRT, at nephrectomy. The sample's treatment: 15 Gy SBRT to primary tumor, nephrectomy 4 weeks later. The material was blood, obtained from a patient whose treatment included radiotherapy and nephrectomy. These receptors were taken from a woman in her sixties with renal cell carcinoma.

The J gene is TRBJ1-2, the V gene TRBV28, with 7 bases lining up with TRBD1. Germline V gene data show CDR1 as MDHEN and CDR2 as SYDVKM. V lost 6 bases to trimming and J lost 4 bases; unmatched junction nucleotides: 8. This CDR3 spans 14 amino acids. The CDR3 loop reads CASRYTQGPYGYTF. In nucleotides, the CDR3 is TGTGCCAGCAGATACACACAGGGGCCCTATGGCTACACCTTC.

V and J are TRBV28 and TRBJ2-1; no clear D gene. Per germline, CDR1 MDHEN and CDR2 SYDVKM. This CDR3 is 14 amino acids long. V lost 5 bases and J 4 bases, leaving 12 bases between the germline ends. The DNA for the CDR3 is TGTGCCAGCAGTCTCCGCGTAGGGTACAATGAGCAGTTCTTC. Its protein product is CASSLRVGYNEQFF.

The chain employs TRBV6-1 and TRBJ1-5; D possibly corresponds to TRBD1 (6 bases). V lost 2 bases and J lost 7, with 30 bases in between. There are 20 residues in the CDR3. Germline CDR1 is MNHNS and CDR2 is SASEGT. The CDR3 region has the DNA TGTGCCAGCAGTGAATTCCCGAACAGGGTTTTTCGGGCGTCGGTACAGCCCCAGCATTTT. Protein product: CASSEFPNRVFRASVQPQHF.

The chain couples TRBV19 to TRBJ1-4; 10 bases line up with TRBD1. CDR3 length equals 16 residues. After removal of 3 bases from V and 6 bases from J, the junction contained 7 bases not matched to a gene. CDR1 is LNHDA and CDR2 is SQIVND in the germline V gene (reference sequence). Written as DNA, the CDR3 is TGTGCCAGTAGTATCCCGACAGGGGGCCGGGATGAAAAACTGTTTTTT. Its translation: CASSIPTGGRDEKLFF.

The J gene is TRBJ1-2, the V gene TRBV28; 7 nucleotides align to TRBD1. With 3 bases clipped from V and 7 bases from J, the junction kept 5 bases outside the gene matches. Germline CDR1 is MDHEN and CDR2 is SYDVKM. The CDR3 has 13 residues. CDR3 DNA: TGTGCCAGCAGTTTGCCGGGACAGATTGGCTACACCTTC. It is translated as CASSLPGQIGYTF.

Only one count was recorded for this clone. The CDR3 nucleotides read TGTGCCAGCAGTTTAATGGGACGGCGCACAGATACGCAGTATTTT. It translates to CASSLMGRRTDTQYF. The chain is built from TRBV27 and TRBJ2-3; D might be TRBD1 or TRBD2, each matching 5 bases. Per germline, CDR1 MNHEY and CDR2 SMNVEV (reference sequence). The CDR3 totals 15 residues. V dropped 2 bases and J dropped 1 base, with 10 bases sitting between them.

The chain recombines TRBV7-6 with TRBJ2-5; D is uncertain. Trimming pared 0 bases from V and 3 bases from J, leaving 8 bases between. The germline V gene has CDR1 SGHVS and CDR2 FNYEAQ. The CDR3 consists of 14 residues. CDR3 loop: CASSLASSEETQYF. CDR3 DNA sequence: TGTGCCAGCAGCTTAGCGTCATCAGAAGAGACCCAGTACTTC.

This rearrangement joins TRBV14 to TRBJ2-7; tentatively, D is TRBD1 or TRBD2 (5 bases each). The V gene lost 4 bases and the J gene lost 4 bases, with 11 bases spanning the gap. The CDR3 runs to 13 residues. CDR1 is SGHDN and CDR2 is FVKESK in the germline V gene. CDR3 nucleotides: TGTGCCAGCAGCCCGAGGGGACCTTACGAGCAGTACTTC. This sequence encodes CASSPRGPYEQYF.

Only a few counts were recorded for this clone. V is TRBV9 and J is TRBJ1-1, with 7 bases fitting TRBD1. CDR3 length equals 15 residues. Germline V lookup: CDR1 SGDLS, CDR2 YYNGEE. V shed 3 bases, J shed 3 bases, and the junction held 8 bases outside the gene matches. The CDR3 region is CASSADRVGDTEAFF. The CDR3 nucleotides read TGTGCCAGCAGCGCAGACAGGGTAGGGGACACTGAAGCTTTCTTT.

This chain connects TRBV7-2 to TRBJ2-7, with TRBD2 identical over 8 bases. J was trimmed by 7 bases and V by 1 base; bases with no gene match: 9. From germline, CDR1 is SGHTA and CDR2 FQGNSA. CDR3 length: 15 amino acids. The CDR3 DNA reads as TGTGCCAGCAGCTTAGAATTAGCGGGAACGGAGGAGCAGTACTTC. Encoded protein: CASSLELAGTEEQYF. Filled out from reference TRBV7-2 and TRBJ2-7, the complete variable domain reads GAGVSQSPSNKVTEKGKDVELRCDPISGHTALYWYRQSLGQGLEFLIYFQGNSAPDKSGLPSDRFSAERTGGSVSTLTIQRTQQEDSAVYLCASSLELAGTEEQYFGPGTRLTVT.

The rearrangement uses TRBV4-1 and TRBJ2-1; no reliable D call. Germline loops: CDR1 MGHRA, CDR2 YSYEKL. Trimming cost V 1 base and J 6 bases, with 4 bases left between them. This CDR3 contains 12 residues. In nucleotides, the CDR3 is TGCGCCAGCAGCCAAGGGATCAATGAGCAGTTCTTC. Translation: CASSQGINEQFF.

The genes are TRBV2 and TRBJ2-1, with D uncertain. The CDR3 contains 17 residues. Looked up from germline, CDR1 is SNHLY and CDR2 is FYNNEI. V was clipped by 8 bases and J by 0 bases, with 20 bases between them. The CDR3 DNA reads as TGTGCCAGCCTCATGACGCTAATCCCTAGCTCCTACAATGAGCAGTTCTTC. Its protein product is CASLMTLIPSSYNEQFF.

The gene calls are TRBV7-9 and TRBJ1-3; 8 bases align to TRBD1. The CDR3 covers 17 residues. V was clipped by 5 bases and J by 0 bases; unmatched bases: 9. Germline V gene lookup returns CDR1 SEHNR and CDR2 FQNEAQ (reference sequence). CDR3 residues: CASSAGQGAGSGNTIYF. In DNA form, the CDR3 reads TGTGCCAGCAGCGCCGGACAGGGTGCGGGCTCTGGAAACACCATATATTTT.

The rearrangement links TRBV28 to TRBJ2-2, with TRBD2 as a possible D gene (5 bases). Between the trimmed V and J ends, which lost 3 bases and 0 bases, there was a span of 8 bases. Per germline, CDR1 MDHEN and CDR2 SYDVKM. This CDR3 is built from 15 residues. The CDR3 coding sequence is TGTGCCAGCAGTTTGGCCGGGACGAACACCGGGGAGCTGTTTTTT. It is translated as CASSLAGTNTGELFF.

J is TRBJ1-3 and V is TRBV15; 8 bases are a match to TRBD1. V gave up 0 bases and J gave up 2 bases; unmatched junction bases: 6. The CDR3 has 17 residues. Germline V gene data show CDR1 as LNHNV and CDR2 as YYDKDF (reference sequence). CDR3 in DNA: TGTGCCACCAGCAGAGATCCTTTGACAGGGGCTGGAAACACCATATATTTT. This translates into CATSRDPLTGAGNTIYF.

V gene TRBV10-3 combines with J gene TRBJ2-1; D remains ambiguous. CDR3 length: 18 amino acids. V was clipped by 0 bases and J by 4 bases, with 19 bases between them. Germline loops: CDR1 ENHRY, CDR2 SYGVKD. CDR3 coding DNA: TGTGCCATCAGTGAGTCAGAGGAACTCACACGAATATACAATGAGCAGTTCTTC. This sequence encodes CAISESEELTRIYNEQFF.

Turning to this clone: A junction boundary mismatches the germline segment, possibly from a read error. The gene calls are TRBV5-1 and TRBJ1-1; D gene unclear. CDR3 length equals 14 residues. Germline-derived CDR1 and CDR2 are SGHRS and YFSETQ. CDR3: CASSLDSGSGVTLF. As DNA, the CDR3 is TGCGCCAGCAGCTTGGACTCCGGGTCCGGAGTGACTCTCTTT.

The CDR3 DNA reads as TGTGCCAGCAGCTTCGCCGGCCTCCCCTCAACCGGGGAGCTGTTTTTT. Translation: CASSFAGLPSTGELFF. The J gene is TRBJ2-2, the V gene TRBV7-3; the D is unclear. Trimming shortened V by 3 bases and J by 5 bases, and 16 bases separated the two germline ends. This CDR3 contains 16 residues. Germline CDR1 and CDR2: SGHTA and FQGTGA.

The chain is built from TRBV14 and TRBJ1-1, with D maybe TRBD1 (5 bases). The V and J ends lost 0 bases and 3 bases respectively, with 11 bases between them. CDR3 size: 15 residues. CDR1 and CDR2 (germline): SGHDN, FVKESK. This CDR3 reads CASSQERGGDTEAFF. CDR3 in DNA: TGTGCCAGCAGCCAAGAAAGGGGCGGTGACACTGAAGCTTTCTTT.

V is TRBV14 and J is TRBJ2-1, with 10 bases identical to TRBD2. Germline assignment: CDR1 SGHDN and CDR2 FVKESK. Trimming cost V 3 bases and J 7 bases; bases outside gene matches: 12. The CDR3 contains 17 residues. CDR3 in DNA: TGTGCCAGCAGCCACCTCGGAGGCCTAGCGGGAGCGAATGAGCAGTTCTTC. Encoded protein: CASSHLGGLAGANEQFF.

V is TRBV27 and J is TRBJ1-6; a weak D match, TRBD1 (6 bases). Per the germline V gene, CDR1 is MNHEY and CDR2 is SMNVEV (reference sequence). The CDR3 length is 16 residues. V lost 5 bases to trimming and J lost 4 bases, with 15 bases between them. CDR3 in amino acids: CASSSTRTVYNSPLHF. The CDR3 DNA is TGTGCCAGCAGTAGTACCCGGACAGTATATAATTCACCCCTCCACTTT.

This clone was counted a single time. This chain uses TRBV19 with TRBJ2-5; 7 bases match TRBD1. The CDR3 length is 15 residues. Germline V gene lookup returns CDR1 LNHDA and CDR2 SQIVND (reference sequence). The ends lost 1 base at V and 4 bases at J; junction bases unmatched: 6. CDR3 coding DNA: TGTGCCAGTAGTATAGCGGGCAGGGGGAGAGAGACCCAGTACTTC. This codes for CASSIAGRGRETQYF.

V and J are TRBV11-3 and TRBJ2-1, with TRBD2 matching 11 bases. CDR1 and CDR2 (germline): SGHNT, YENEEA. The CDR3 runs 18 residues. J gave up 6 bases and V 4 bases, and 14 bases lay outside the gene matches. In DNA form, the CDR3 reads TGTGCCAGCAGCTCATCCTATGGGCCTAGCGGGAGGTCCAATGAGCAGTTCTTC. It specifies CASSSSYGPSGRSNEQFF.

The rearrangement joins TRBV4-3 to TRBJ2-5; 8 positions match TRBD1. The junction had 12 bases not matched to a gene; V was cut back by 4 bases and J by 11 bases. The CDR3 spans 14 residues. CDR1 LGHNA and CDR2 YSLEER come from the germline V gene. The CDR3 region is CASSPGTGPWEQYF. In nucleotides, the CDR3 is TGCGCCAGCAGCCCCGGGACAGGACCATGGGAGCAGTACTTC.

This clone has a single count. The CDR3 bases are TGTGCCAGCAGCTTAGATGGGCGGGAGTTCGGGGAGCTGTTTTTT. It encodes CASSLDGREFGELFF. V gene TRBV7-6 combines with J gene TRBJ2-2; 7 bases map to TRBD2. The CDR3 has 15 amino acids. V was pared by 1 base and J by 7 bases, with 6 bases of the junction left unmatched. Looked up from germline, CDR1 is SGHVS and CDR2 is FNYEAQ.

The chain couples TRBV5-1 to TRBJ2-1; D is uncertain. V dropped 0 bases and J dropped 8 bases, with 15 bases sitting between them. Germline loops: CDR1 SGHRS, CDR2 YFSETQ. The CDR3 sequence is 15 residues long. The CDR3 region has the DNA TGCGCCAGCAGCTTGGCGGACCCCCAGGCCGATGAGCAGTTCTTC. Translation: CASSLADPQADEQFF. Full variable domain (remainder filled in from reference TRBV5-1 and TRBJ2-1): KAGVTQTPRYLIKTRGQQVTLSCSPISGHRSVSWYQQTPGQGLQFLFEYFSETQRNKGNFPGRFSGRQFSNSRSEMNVSTLELGDSALYLCASSLADPQADEQFFGPGTRLTVL.

The J gene is TRBJ1-2, the V gene TRBV6-1; 10 bases align to TRBD1. Germline lookup yields CDR1 MNHNS and CDR2 SASEGT. The CDR3 loop spans 14 amino acids. V lost 7 bases to trimming and J lost 2 bases; unmatched junction nucleotides: 4. The CDR3 loop is CASIDRGHNYGYTF. For the CDR3, the DNA is TGTGCCAGCATAGACAGGGGGCACAACTATGGCTACACCTTC.

The chain is built from TRBV19 and TRBJ1-3, with D hard to call. This CDR3 spans 13 amino acids. V was clipped by 3 bases and J by 4 bases, with 7 bases between them. The germline V gene encodes CDR1 LNHDA and CDR2 SQIVND (reference sequence). The chain's CDR3 is CASSMGGGNTIYF. CDR3 bases: TGTGCCAGTAGTATGGGAGGAGGAAACACCATATATTTT.

This rearrangement joins TRBV19 to TRBJ1-2; unclear D gene. The CDR3 extends over 15 amino acids. Deletions cut 3 bases from V and 4 bases from J, with 15 bases between. Germline V lookup: CDR1 LNHDA, CDR2 SQIVND (reference sequence). CDR3 in DNA: TGTGCCAGTAGTATGGGTCAGGAGGCAGGCTATGGCTACACCTTC. Its protein is CASSMGQEAGYGYTF.

J is TRBJ1-1 and V is TRBV28; D not resolved. From germline, CDR1 is MDHEN and CDR2 SYDVKM. This CDR3 is built from 11 residues. V lost 3 bases to trimming and J lost 3 bases, with 2 bases between them. The CDR3 here is CASSFDTEAFF. For the CDR3, the DNA is TGTGCCAGCAGTTTTGACACTGAAGCTTTCTTT.